This T cell receptor beta chain was sequenced in a study of naive and memory T cell subsets. Amplification of ligated cDNA took four PCR rounds with SP2 and nested alpha and beta constant primers. Reverse transcription of blood and skin TCR RNA was primed at alpha and beta constant regions. TCRdb re-analysed the 5' RACE reads in MiXCR, keeping a single row per CDR3 protein. Of roughly 48,000 distinct CDR3 sequences listed, around 5% are singletons. TCR cDNA received a 3' ligated oligonucleotide that carried a UMI. Whole blood, about 2.5 ml, came from adult healthy volunteers. The study, taken as a whole, reports: This RNA-based method may be sensitive to activation-related transcript changes.

This clonotype was recorded at least ten times. Its cognate antigen is unknown. The receptor was isolated from a female donor in good health.

The CDR3 spells CASSARGTDTQYF. Written as DNA, the CDR3 is TGTGCCAGCAGCGCCCGAGGCACAGATACGCAGTATTTT. The rearrangement joins TRBV11-3 to TRBJ2-3; D remains unclear. Trimming stripped 5 bases from V and 1 base from J, with 7 bases between. CDR3 length equals 13 residues. CDR1 and CDR2 (germline): SGHNT, YENEEA.